These T cell receptor beta chains were read from a single sample in a study of blood T cell repertoires in COVID-19. Sequenced by immunoSEQ multiplex PCR; TCRdb stores in-frame clones only, minus some. The sample carries under 200,000 clones, under 90% recorded once. Input material: peripheral blood. The receptors here all came from a woman in her 70s with COVID-19, enrolled during active disease. Each CDR3 is given without its conserved first and last residue. Clone size is stated in some rows and not others, as once, few, many or a class when expanded.

clone size	V gene	J gene	CDR3 protein
once	TRBV5-1	TRBJ1-2	ASSLERMAVSTGSYT
-	TRBV5-4	TRBJ2-5	ASSTKLAGSAETQY
-	TRBV5-8	TRBJ1-5	ASSLWGTGEDNQPQH
-	TRBV19	TRBJ2-4	ASSTSGRDIQY
-	TRBV19	TRBJ2-5	ASSPRGTGGIETQY
-	TRBV10-3	TRBJ1-1	ATTGTGDTEAF
-	TRBV12-3/TRBV12-4	TRBJ1-5	ASSWRQPQH
-	TRBV9	TRBJ2-1	ASSQLDGTLAAINNEQF
-	TRBV24-1	TRBJ2-7	ATREAGGEQY
-	TRBV28	TRBJ2-6	ASSLRPTAANVLT
-	TRBV12-5	TRBJ2-3	ASAAGYKTDTQY